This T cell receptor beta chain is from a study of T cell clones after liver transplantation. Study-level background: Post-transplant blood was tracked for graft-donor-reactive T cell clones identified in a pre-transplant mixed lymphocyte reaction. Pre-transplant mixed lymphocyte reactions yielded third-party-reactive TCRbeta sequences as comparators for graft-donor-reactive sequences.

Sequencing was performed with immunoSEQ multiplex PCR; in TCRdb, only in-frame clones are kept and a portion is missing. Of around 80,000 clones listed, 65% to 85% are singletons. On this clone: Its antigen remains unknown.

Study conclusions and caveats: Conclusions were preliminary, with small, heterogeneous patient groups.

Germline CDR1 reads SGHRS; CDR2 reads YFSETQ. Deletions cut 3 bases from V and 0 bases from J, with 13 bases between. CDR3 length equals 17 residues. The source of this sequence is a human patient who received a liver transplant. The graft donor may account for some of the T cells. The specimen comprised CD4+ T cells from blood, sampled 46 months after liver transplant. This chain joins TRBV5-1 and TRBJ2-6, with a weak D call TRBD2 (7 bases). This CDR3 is CASSWGRGSSGANVLTF. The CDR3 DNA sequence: TGCGCCAGCAGCTGGGGGCGCGGGAGCTCTGGGGCCAACGTCCTGACTTTC.